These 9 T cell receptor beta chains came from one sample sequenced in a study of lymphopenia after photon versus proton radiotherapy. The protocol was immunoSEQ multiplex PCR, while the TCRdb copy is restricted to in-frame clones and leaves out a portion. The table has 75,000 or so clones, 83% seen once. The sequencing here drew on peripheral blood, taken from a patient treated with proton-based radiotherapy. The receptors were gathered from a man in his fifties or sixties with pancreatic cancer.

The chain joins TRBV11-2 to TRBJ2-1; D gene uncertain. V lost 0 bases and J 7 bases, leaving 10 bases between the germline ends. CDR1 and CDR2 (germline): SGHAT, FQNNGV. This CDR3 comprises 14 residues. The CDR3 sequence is CASSLDLVVNEQFF. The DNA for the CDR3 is TGTGCCAGCAGCTTAGATCTTGTAGTAAATGAGCAGTTCTTC. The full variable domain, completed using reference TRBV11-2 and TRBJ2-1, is EAGVAQSPRYKIIEKRQSVAFWCNPISGHATLYWYQQILGQGPKLLIQFQNNGVVDDSQLPKDRFSAERLKGVDSTLKIQPAKLEDSAVYLCASSLDLVVNEQFFGPGTRLTVL.

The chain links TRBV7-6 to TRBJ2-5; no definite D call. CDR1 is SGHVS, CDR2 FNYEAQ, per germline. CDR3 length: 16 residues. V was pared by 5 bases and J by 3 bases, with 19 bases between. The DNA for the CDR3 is TGTGCCAGCAGCCTAACTCGGACCTTATCCAAAGAGACCCAGTACTTC. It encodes CASSLTRTLSKETQYF.

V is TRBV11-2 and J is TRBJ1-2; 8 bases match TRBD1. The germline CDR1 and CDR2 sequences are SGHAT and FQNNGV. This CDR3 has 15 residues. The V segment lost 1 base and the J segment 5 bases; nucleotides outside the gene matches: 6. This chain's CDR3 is CASSLAGTGAYGYTF. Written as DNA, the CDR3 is TGTGCCAGCAGCTTAGCCGGGACAGGAGCTTATGGCTACACCTTC. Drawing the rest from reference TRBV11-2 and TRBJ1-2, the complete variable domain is EAGVAQSPRYKIIEKRQSVAFWCNPISGHATLYWYQQILGQGPKLLIQFQNNGVVDDSQLPKDRFSAERLKGVDSTLKIQPAKLEDSAVYLCASSLAGTGAYGYTFGSGTRLTVV.

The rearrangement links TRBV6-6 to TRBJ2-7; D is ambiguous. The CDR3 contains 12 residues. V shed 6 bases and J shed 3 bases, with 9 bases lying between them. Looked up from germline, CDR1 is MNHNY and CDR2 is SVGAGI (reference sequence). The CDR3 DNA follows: TGTGCCAGCAGCACGGGCGGCTACGAGCAGTACTTC. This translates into CASSTGGYEQYF.

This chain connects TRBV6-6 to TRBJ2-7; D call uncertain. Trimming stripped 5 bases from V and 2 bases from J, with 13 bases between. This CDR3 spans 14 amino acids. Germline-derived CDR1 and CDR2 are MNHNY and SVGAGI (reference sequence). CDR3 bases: TGTGCCAGCAGTCACGAACAACAGCCCTACGAGCAGTACTTC. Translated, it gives CASSHEQQPYEQYF.

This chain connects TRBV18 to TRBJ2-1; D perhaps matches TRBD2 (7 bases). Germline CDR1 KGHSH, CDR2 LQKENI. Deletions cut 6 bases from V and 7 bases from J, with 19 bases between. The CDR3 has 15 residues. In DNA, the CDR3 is TGTGCCAGCTCCCCCCCACAGGGAGGGAATAATGAGCAGTTCTTC. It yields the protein CASSPPQGGNNEQFF.

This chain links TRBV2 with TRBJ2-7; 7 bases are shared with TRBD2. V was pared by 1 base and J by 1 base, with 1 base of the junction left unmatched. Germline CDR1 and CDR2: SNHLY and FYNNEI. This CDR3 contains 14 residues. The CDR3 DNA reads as TGTGCCAGCAGTGAAGTGGGGGGGTCCTACGAGCAGTACTTC. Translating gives CASSEVGGSYEQYF.

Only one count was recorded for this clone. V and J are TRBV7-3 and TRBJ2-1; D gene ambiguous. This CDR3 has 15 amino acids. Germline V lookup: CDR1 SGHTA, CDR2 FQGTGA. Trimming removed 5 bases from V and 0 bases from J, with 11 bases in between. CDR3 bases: TGTGCCAGCAGCCCCGCCTGGAGCTCCTACAATGAGCAGTTCTTC. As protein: CASSPAWSSYNEQFF.

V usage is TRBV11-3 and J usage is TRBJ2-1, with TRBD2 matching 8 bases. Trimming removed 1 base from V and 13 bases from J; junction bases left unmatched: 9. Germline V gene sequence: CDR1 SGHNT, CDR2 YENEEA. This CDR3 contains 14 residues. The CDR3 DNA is TGTGCCAGCAGCTTAGGAAGCGGGAGTCTCCCCCAGTTCTTC. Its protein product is CASSLGSGSLPQFF. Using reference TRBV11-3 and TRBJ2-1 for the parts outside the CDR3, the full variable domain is EAGVVQSPRYKIIEKKQPVAFWCNPISGHNTLYWYLQNLGQGPELLIRYENEEAVDDSQLPKDRFSAERLKGVDSTLKIQPAELGDSAVYLCASSLGSGSLPQFFGPGTRLTVL.